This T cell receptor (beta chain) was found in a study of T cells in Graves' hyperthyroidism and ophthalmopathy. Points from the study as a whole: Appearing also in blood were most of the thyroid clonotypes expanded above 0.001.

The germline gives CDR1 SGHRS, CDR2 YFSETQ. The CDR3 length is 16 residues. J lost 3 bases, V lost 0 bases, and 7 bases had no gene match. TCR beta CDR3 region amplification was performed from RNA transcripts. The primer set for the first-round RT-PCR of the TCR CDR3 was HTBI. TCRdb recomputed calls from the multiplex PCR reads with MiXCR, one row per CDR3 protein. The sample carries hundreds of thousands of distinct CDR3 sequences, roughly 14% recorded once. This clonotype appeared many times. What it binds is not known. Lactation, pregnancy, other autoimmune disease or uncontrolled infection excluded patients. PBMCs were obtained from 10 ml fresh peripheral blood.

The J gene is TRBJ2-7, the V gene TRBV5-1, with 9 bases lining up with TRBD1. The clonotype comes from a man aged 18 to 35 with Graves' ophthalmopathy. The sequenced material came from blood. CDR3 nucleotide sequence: TGCGCCAGCAGCTTGGCCCGGGACAGGGTGGTCTACGAGCAGTACTTC. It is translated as CASSLARDRVVYEQYF.